This passage covers 18 T cell receptor beta chains from one sample sequenced in a study of T cells in localized non-small cell lung cancer. Profiled with immunoSEQ multiplex PCR; TCRdb holds only in-frame clones, not every one. There are 4,300 or so clones in the sample; 85% to 95% occur only once, and about 3% lies in the top ten. The specimen comprised peripheral blood, sampled before any cancer treatment. The receptor source for this set is a woman between 35 and 70 years old with stage I lung adenocarcinoma.

The V call is TRBV19, the J call TRBJ1-2; 11 nucleotides align to TRBD1. The CDR3 totals 17 residues. Looked up from germline, CDR1 is LNHDA and CDR2 is SQIVND (reference sequence). Germline trimming cut 4 bases from V and 4 bases from J; bases unmatched to any gene: 11. The CDR3 DNA is TGTGCCAGTAGTACCGGACAGGGGGCGCGTCCCACCTATGGCTACACCTTC. This sequence encodes CASSTGQGARPTYGYTF.

The chain uses TRBV5-6 and TRBJ1-1; D unclear. Between the trimmed V and J ends, which lost 2 bases and 8 bases, there was a span of 10 bases. Germline loops: CDR1 SGHDT, CDR2 YYEEEE. CDR3 length: 12 residues. The chain's CDR3 is CASSLWAREAFF. Here the CDR3 DNA reads TGTGCCAGCAGCTTATGGGCTCGCGAAGCTTTCTTT.

This clone was picked up one time. The chain has TRBV29-1 and TRBJ1-1, with D uncertain. Trimming took 8 bases from V and 3 from J, leaving 10 bases between them. Germline V gene sequence: CDR1 SQVTM, CDR2 ANQGSEA. This CDR3 has 11 residues. This chain's CDR3 is CSSDGDTEAFF. In nucleotides, the CDR3 is TGCAGCTCAGACGGGGACACTGAAGCTTTCTTT. The variable domain in full, completed from reference TRBV29-1 and TRBJ1-1, reads SAVISQKPSRDICQRGTSLTIQCQVDSQVTMMFWYRQQPGQSLTLIATANQGSEATYESGFVIDKFPISRPNLTFSTLTVSNMSPEDSSIYLCSSDGDTEAFFGQGTRLTVV.

The chain uses TRBV6-5 and TRBJ2-2, with D uncertain. Germline V gives CDR1 MNHEY, CDR2 SVGAGI. V was cut by 2 bases and J by 3 bases, with 13 bases left in between. The CDR3 contains 16 residues. The CDR3 DNA sequence: TGTGCCAGCAGTTACGGGCAGGCTTTAGACACCGGGGAGCTGTTTTTT. Protein: CASSYGQALDTGELFF.

The chain has TRBV2 and TRBJ1-2; D might be TRBD1 (6 bases). The CDR3 length is 13 residues. The germline V and J ends were trimmed by 3 bases and 4 bases, with 9 bases remaining between them. Per germline, CDR1 SNHLY and CDR2 FYNNEI. CDR3 sequence: CASSETGIYGYTF. The CDR3 nucleotides read TGTGCCAGCAGTGAGACAGGAATCTATGGCTACACCTTC.

The chain joins TRBV7-9 to TRBJ1-2; TRBD1 is a possible D gene (5 bases). CDR3 length: 14 amino acids. CDR1 and CDR2 from the germline V gene are SEHNR and FQNEAQ (reference sequence). The germline V and J ends were trimmed by 1 base and 4 bases, with 10 bases remaining between them. CDR3 loop: CASSLDGAFYGYTF. For the CDR3, the DNA is TGTGCCAGCAGCTTAGACGGGGCCTTCTATGGCTACACCTTC.

The chain has TRBV6-5 and TRBJ2-5; TRBD2 agrees at 8 bases. V shed 6 bases, J shed 5 bases, and the junction held 8 bases outside the gene matches. Germline V lookup: CDR1 MNHEY, CDR2 SVGAGI. This CDR3 region has 14 residues. CDR3 region: CASSTGGGRETQYF. The CDR3 bases are TGTGCCAGCAGCACGGGAGGGGGGCGGGAGACCCAGTACTTC.

The rearrangement links TRBV28 to TRBJ1-5; D is possibly TRBD1 (6 bases). V was shortened by 6 bases and J by 6 bases, with 15 bases between the two germline ends. Per the germline V gene, CDR1 is MDHEN and CDR2 is SYDVKM. CDR3 length: 14 amino acids. CDR3 protein: CASRGAGARQPQHF. The CDR3 bases are TGTGCCAGCAGGGGGGCGGGGGCTCGTCAGCCCCAGCATTTT. Complete variable domain (other parts from reference TRBV28 and TRBJ1-5): DVKVTQSSRYLVKRTGEKVFLECVQDMDHENMFWYRQDPGLGLRLIYFSYDVKMKEKGDIPEGYSVSREKKERFSLILESASTNQTSMYLCASRGAGARQPQHFGDGTRLSIL.

Written as DNA, the CDR3 is TGTGCCAGCAGGATGACGGGTGGGGAGCTGTTTTTT. It codes for CASRMTGGELFF. The chain joins TRBV5-6 to TRBJ2-2; no clear D gene. Germline values: CDR1 SGHDT, CDR2 YYEEEE. CDR3 size: 12 residues. The V end lost 5 bases, the J end lost 8 bases, and 10 bases lay between the germline ends.

V usage is TRBV5-5 and J usage is TRBJ1-2; 8 nucleotides match TRBD1. This CDR3 has 15 residues. Trimming took 4 bases from V and 5 from J; bases not matched to a gene: 10. Per the germline V gene, CDR1 is SGHKS and CDR2 is YYEKEE (reference sequence). The CDR3 DNA follows: TGTGCCAGCAGCAAAGGGGGAACAGGGGGATATGGCTACACCTTC. Translated, it gives CASSKGGTGGYGYTF.

The chain carries TRBV25-1 and TRBJ2-5; 7 bases align to TRBD2. The trim removed 5 bases at V and 5 bases at J, leaving 8 bases unmatched. The CDR3 spans 14 residues. The germline V gene has CDR1 MGHDK and CDR2 SYGVNS. The CDR3 is CASSRREGGETQYF. The DNA of the CDR3 is TGTGCCAGCAGTCGGAGGGAGGGCGGGGAGACCCAGTACTTC.

This clone was picked up a small number of times. V gene TRBV6-5 combines with J gene TRBJ2-1; 7 positions agree with TRBD2. The CDR3 contains 13 residues. From germline, CDR1 is MNHEY and CDR2 SVGAGI. The junction had 8 bases not matched to a gene; V was cut back by 0 bases and J by 15 bases. Here the CDR3 DNA reads TGTGCCAGCAGTTACTCGGGCGGGAGAGGTGTGTTCTTC. It encodes CASSYSGGRGVFF.

The chain couples TRBV28 to TRBJ1-5; perhaps TRBD1 as D (6 bases). The V gene lost 6 bases and the J gene lost 6 bases, with 18 bases spanning the gap. The germline CDR1 and CDR2 sequences are MDHEN and SYDVKM. This CDR3 contains 15 residues. CDR3 DNA: TGTGCCAGCAGCCTCGCCGGGGGGCCGTCTCAGCCCCAGCATTTT. The encoded protein is CASSLAGGPSQPQHF.

This chain connects TRBV7-9 to TRBJ2-7; a weak D match, TRBD1 (5 bases). Trimming left V 2 bases short and J 4 bases short, with 6 bases between. This CDR3 is built from 12 residues. Germline loops: CDR1 SEHNR, CDR2 FQNEAQ (reference sequence). The CDR3 here is CASSLQGYEQYF. In DNA form, the CDR3 reads TGTGCCAGCAGCTTACAGGGTTACGAGCAGTACTTC.

CDR3 amino acids: CASSLRQAWGYGYTF. CDR3 sequence (DNA): TGTGCCAGCAGCTTACGACAGGCATGGGGTTATGGCTACACCTTC. This sequence joins TRBV11-2 and TRBJ1-2; possible D gene TRBD1, 6 bases. V lost 2 bases and J lost 5, with 15 bases in between. The CDR3 loop spans 15 amino acids. Germline V gene sequence: CDR1 SGHAT, CDR2 FQNNGV.

The chain joins TRBV25-1 to TRBJ2-5; D is possibly TRBD2 (7 bases). Deletions cut 6 bases from V and 0 bases from J, with 17 bases between. The CDR3 is 16 amino acids. Germline V gene sequence: CDR1 MGHDK, CDR2 SYGVNS. Here the CDR3 reads CASSHRGGVNQETQYF. CDR3 nucleotides: TGTGCCAGCAGCCATAGGGGGGGGGTGAACCAAGAGACCCAGTACTTC. The full variable domain, its missing parts supplied by reference TRBV25-1 and TRBJ2-5, is EADIYQTPRYLVIGTGKKITLECSQTMGHDKMYWYQQDPGMELHLIHYSYGVNSTEKGDLSSESTVSRIRTEHFPLTLESARPSHTSQYLCASSHRGGVNQETQYFGPGTRLLVL.

The V gene is TRBV10-1, the J gene TRBJ2-3; perhaps D is TRBD1 or TRBD2 (6 bases each). The CDR3 runs to 14 residues. The germline V and J ends were trimmed by 8 bases and 8 bases, with 20 bases remaining between them. Germline values: CDR1 WNHNN, CDR2 SYGVQD (reference sequence). The CDR3 coding sequence is TGCGCCAGCGCTACAGGGACTGCCTCTGGTACGCAGTATTTT. It is translated as CASATGTASGTQYF.

This chain uses TRBV29-1 with TRBJ2-5, with D possibly being TRBD1 (5 bases). The CDR3 runs 13 residues. Germline CDR1 SQVTM, CDR2 ANQGSEA. The V and J ends lost 2 bases and 0 bases respectively, with 7 bases between them. The CDR3: CSVETGYQETQYF. The CDR3 DNA reads as TGCAGCGTTGAAACAGGATACCAAGAGACCCAGTACTTC.